This TCR beta chain was documented in a study of identifying expanded T cells in peripheral blood. The study, taken as a whole, reports: Technical replicates showed about 1.2 changed clones; around 2 weeks 15 to 20; four weeks 19. Variance in clone template counts between roughly two-week samples significantly increased with total template count across all healthy donors.

No infections or other immune events were documented during collection. Details on this clone: What it recognizes is unknown.

The CDR3 sequence is 15 residues long. CDR1 KGHSH and CDR2 LQKENI come from the germline V gene. Trimming left V 1 base short and J 8 bases short, with 15 bases between. Data came from immunoSEQ multiplex PCR; TCRdb stores just in-frame clones and leaves some out. The table has about 85,000 clones, more than 70% seen once; the top ten hold around a fifth. V is TRBV18 and J is TRBJ1-5, with a possible D match to TRBD1 (6 bases). The clonotype was recovered from a person between 18 and 75 years old in good health. Specimen: blood. This CDR3 reads CASSPREGRGEPQHF. DNA of the CDR3: TGTGCCAGCTCACCACGAGAGGGCAGGGGCGAGCCCCAGCATTTT. Supplemented by reference TRBV18 and TRBJ1-5, the full variable domain reads NAGVMQNPRHLVRRRGQEARLRCSPMKGHSHVYWYRQLPEEGLKFMVYLQKENIIDESGMPKERFSAEFPKEGPSILRIQQVVRGDSAAYFCASSPREGRGEPQHFGDGTRLSIL.